This TCR beta chain was captured by sequencing in a study of PD-L1 blockade in urothelial cancer. Whole-study context: The authors examined blood 3 weeks (second dose) and 6 weeks after treatment start. Peripheral blood specimens exhibited a median yield of about 150,000 T cells.

The CDR3 sequence is 17 residues long. The J segment lost 5 bases and the V segment lost 1 base, leaving 4 bases of the junction unmatched. Germline CDR1 and CDR2: SGHAT and FQNNGV. Generated by immunoSEQ multiplex PCR, the TCRdb table keeps only in-frame clones and is missing some. The data contain 40,000 to 55,000 clones, nearly 85% of them singletons. The rearrangement joins TRBV11-2 to TRBJ2-2; 13 positions match TRBD2. Sequencing was performed on PBMCs, taken around atezolizumab (anti-PD-L1) treatment. The source of this sequence is a man aged 40-50 years with urothelial cancer. The CDR3 region is CASSLVLAGGPTGELFF. CDR3 DNA: TGTGCCAGCAGCTTAGTACTAGCGGGAGGGCCGACCGGGGAGCTGTTTTTT.